These T cell receptor beta chains were read from a single sample in a study of cytomegalovirus exposure and HLA in healthy donors. Sequenced by immunoSEQ multiplex PCR; TCRdb stores in-frame clones only, minus some. The table has 150,000 to 200,000 clones, under 80% seen once. Sequencing was performed on PBMCs. Source of these receptors: a female donor in good health and CMV-seronegative. Both conserved end residues are part of each CDR3. D genes are given only for firm matches. Some rows mark clone size as missing; the rest say once, few, many or name a class of expanded clone.

>TRBJ2-5|TRBV19|.|TRBD1
TGTGCCAGTAGTACGGGACAGGGTTCGGAGACCCAGTACTTC
CASSTGQGSETQYF
>TRBJ1-2|TRBV2|few|.
TGTGCCAGCAGCGCACAGGGTAACTATGGCTACACCTTC
CASSAQGNYGYTF
>TRBJ1-2|TRBV5-8|.|TRBD1
TGTGCCAGCAGCTTCGACAGGGACAGCTATGGCTACACCTTC
CASSFDRDSYGYTF
>TRBJ1-1|TRBV5-1|.|TRBD1
TGCGCCAGCAGCTGGGGGACAGGGGTCAACACTGAAGCTTTCTTT
CASSWGTGVNTEAFF
>TRBJ1-2|TRBV10-3|.|TRBD1
TGTGCCATCAGGGGGGACAGCTATGGCTACACCTTC
CAIRGDSYGYTF
>TRBJ1-2|TRBV9|.|TRBD1
TGTGCCAGCAGCACCCGACGGACAGGGCAGAACTATGGCTACACCTTC
CASSTRRTGQNYGYTF
>TRBJ1-5|TRBV7-9|.|TRBD1
TGTGCCAGCAGCTCCACGACAGGGGACCAGCCCCAGCATTTT
CASSSTTGDQPQHF
>TRBJ2-7|TRBV5-1|.|TRBD2
TGCGCCAGCAGCTTGGTAGTAGCGGGAGTGCGCGAGCAGTACTTC
CASSLVVAGVREQYF
>TRBJ2-3|TRBV4-2|.|.
TGTGCCAGCAGCCAAGATGCAAAATCCCGAGGGTCCAGCACAGATACGCAGTATTTT
CASSQDAKSRGSSTDTQYF
>TRBJ2-3|TRBV5-1|.|TRBD2
TGCGCCAGCAGCTTGGGGACTAGCGGAGGTAGCACAGATACGCAGTATTTT
CASSLGTSGGSTDTQYF
>TRBJ2-7|TRBV10-3|.|.
TGTGCCATCAGTCCCGGGGAATCCGAGCAGTACTTC
CAISPGESEQYF
>TRBJ1-6|TRBV9|once|TRBD1
TGTGCCAGCAGCGAAGGGGGCCTTAATTCACCCCTCCACTTT
CASSEGGLNSPLHF
>TRBJ2-7|TRBV25-1|.|TRBD1
TGTGCCAGCAGTGACTCTCCGGGACAGGACACGTCCTACGAGCAGTACTTC
CASSDSPGQDTSYEQYF
>TRBJ1-2|TRBV19|.|TRBD1
TGTGCCAGTAATTTCGGTTCCGGGACAGGAGTGACGTATATAGGCTACACCTTC
CASNFGSGTGVTYIGYTF
>TRBJ1-1|TRBV29-1|.|.
TGCAGCGTTGTTAAGAACACTGAAGCTTTCTTT
CSVVKNTEAFF
>TRBJ2-4|TRBV19|.|.
TGTGCCAGTAGTAAGTCTCCCGGTCTAAAAAACATTCAGTACTTC
CASSKSPGLKNIQYF
>TRBJ1-3|TRBV5-4|.|TRBD1
TGTGCCAGCAGCTTGGGCCCACCGGGACAGCACGGAAACACCATATATTTT
CASSLGPPGQHGNTIYF